Listed below are T cell receptor beta chains from one sample, sequenced in a study of early T cells in non-severe SARS-CoV-2 infection. TCRdb redid the calling of the 5' RACE reads with MiXCR, one entry per CDR3 protein. The data contain roughly 69,000 distinct CDR3 sequences, about 9% of them seen just once; the ten biggest clones take up 5.9%. Sequencing was carried out using whole blood. The receptors stem from an adult who was a healthcare worker with PCR-confirmed SARS-CoV-2 infection or an uninfected control (not recorded which). The CDR3 runs from the conserved cysteine through the conserved F or W. D genes are given only for firm matches. Only some rows state a clone size, as once, few, many or a class for expanded clones.

TRBV25-1	TRBD1	-	TRBJ2-1	15	TGTGCCAGCAGAGTGACAGGGAGCTCCTACAATGAGCAGTTCTTC	CASRVTGSSYNEQFF
TRBV7-2	TRBD2	few	TRBJ2-1	17	TGTGCCAGCAGCCCGGGACTAGCGGGAGGGCTCGGCAATGAGCAGTTCTTC	CASSPGLAGGLGNEQFF
TRBV2	TRBD2	many	TRBJ2-1	17	TGTGCCAGCCTTTCTGGACTAGCGGGCATCTCCTACAATGAGCAGTTCTTC	CASLSGLAGISYNEQFF
TRBV6-6	-	many	TRBJ1-5	13	TGTGCCAGCAGTAACGAGGGTGGCCAGCCCCAGCATTTT	CASSNEGGQPQHF
TRBV10-3	TRBD2	few	TRBJ2-5	12	TGTGCCATCAGCCCGGGGGGAGAGACCCAGTACTTC	CAISPGGETQYF
TRBV20-1	-	many	TRBJ2-6	15	TGCAGTGCTTCCCGACAACGCTCTGGGGCCAACGTCCTGACTTTC	CSASRQRSGANVLTF
TRBV10-3	-	few	TRBJ2-7	15	TGTGCCATCAGTGGGGACGTTTTCGGGTCATACGAGCAGTACTTC	CAISGDVFGSYEQYF
TRBV2	-	many	TRBJ2-6	20	TGTGCCAGCACCCCCGAGGGCGGCGCCATAAGTGGCTCTGGGGCCAACGTCCTGACTTTC	CASTPEGGAISGSGANVLTF
TRBV7-2	-	many	TRBJ1-5	15	TGTGCCAGCAGCTTATTTTCGGCGATGAGTCAGCCCCAGCATTTT	CASSLFSAMSQPQHF
TRBV19	TRBD1	-	TRBJ2-5	14	TGTGCCAGTAGTCCCTCGACAGGGGTGGAGACCCAGTACTTC	CASSPSTGVETQYF
TRBV7-2	-	many	TRBJ1-4	14	TGTGCCAGCAGCTTAGGGCAGTTGAATGAAAAACTGTTTTTT	CASSLGQLNEKLFF
TRBV9	-	-	TRBJ2-4	14	TGTGCCAGCAGCGCCGACAGTTCCAAAAACATTCAGTACTTC	CASSADSSKNIQYF
TRBV2	-	-	TRBJ2-1	12	TGTGCCAGCAGGCCACAGGGAACTGAGCAGTTCTTC	CASRPQGTEQFF
TRBV6-2/TRBV6-3	TRBD2	-	TRBJ2-3	15	TGTGCCAGCAGTTACCGCGGGAGTGGCGCAGATACGCAGTATTTT	CASSYRGSGADTQYF
TRBV18	TRBD1	-	TRBJ1-4	16	TGTGCCAGCTCACCAGCCGGGGGGACAGTTAATGAAAAACTGTTTTTT	CASSPAGGTVNEKLFF
TRBV20-1	-	-	TRBJ1-2	12	TGCAGTGCTTTGCTCGGGGGTCGCGGCTACACCTTC	CSALLGGRGYTF
TRBV11-1	-	many	TRBJ1-6	14	TGTGCCAGCAGCTTACAACAGGATAATTCACCCCTCCACTTT	CASSLQQDNSPLHF
TRBV18	TRBD1	-	TRBJ1-1	14	TGTGCCAGCTCACCACCCCAGGGGGTTTATGAAGCTTTCTTT	CASSPPQGVYEAFF
TRBV7-3	-	few	TRBJ2-2	12	TGTGCCAGCAGCTTCGGCGGCGGGGAGCTGTTTTTT	CASSFGGGELFF
TRBV5-4	-	few	TRBJ2-1	15	TGTGCCAGCAGCCCAGGAGCCATCCGGAACAATGAGCAGTTCTTC	CASSPGAIRNNEQFF
TRBV5-5	-	many	TRBJ1-1	13	TGTGCCAGCAGCTTGATCGAGAACACTGAAGCTTTCTTT	CASSLIENTEAFF
TRBV7-2	-	few	TRBJ2-3	13	TGTGCCAGCAGCTTGGCCCCAGAGGATACGCAGTATTTT	CASSLAPEDTQYF
TRBV20-1	-	-	TRBJ2-1	15	TGCAGTGGCGGTTCCGGGACCCGAGGGGCCAATGAGCAGTTCTTC	CSGGSGTRGANEQFF
TRBV9	-	many	TRBJ1-6	14	TGTGCCAGCAGCGTAGGGGAGACAGGATCACCCCTCCACTTT	CASSVGETGSPLHF
TRBV29-1	TRBD1	-	TRBJ1-3	14	TGCAGCGCTATCGGGACAGACGGTGAAAACACCATATATTTT	CSAIGTDGENTIYF
TRBV7-8	TRBD1	many	TRBJ2-5	14	TGTGCCAGCAGACAAGGACAGGGCCAAGAGACCCAGTACTTC	CASRQGQGQETQYF
TRBV4-1	-	-	TRBJ1-2	15	TGCGCCAGCAGCCGAACAGGGCCATCGGACTATGGCTACACCTTC	CASSRTGPSDYGYTF
TRBV20-1	-	many	TRBJ2-7	13	TGCAGTGCTGCCGGGGGACAGTCCTACGAGCAGTACTTC	CSAAGGQSYEQYF
TRBV6-6	-	many	TRBJ2-7	12	TGTGCCAGCAGTTACCGGGGCATCGAGCAGTACTTC	CASSYRGIEQYF
TRBV29-1	TRBD2	-	TRBJ2-1	13	TGCAGCGTTGAGGGACTAGTCGTCAATGAGCAGTTCTTC	CSVEGLVVNEQFF
TRBV6-2/TRBV6-3	-	many	TRBJ1-5	14	TGTGCCAGCAGTTACACGGCCGGGAATCAGCCCCAGCATTTT	CASSYTAGNQPQHF
TRBV5-1	TRBD1	many	TRBJ2-5	14	TGCGCCAGCAGCTCCGACAGGGCTGGTGGGACCCAGTACTTC	CASSSDRAGGTQYF
TRBV6-2/TRBV6-3	-	many	TRBJ2-7	12	TGTGCCAGCAGTTACAAGGGGTACGAGCAGTACTTC	CASSYKGYEQYF
TRBV9	TRBD2	-	TRBJ2-3	14	TGTGCCAGCAGTCCCAGCGGGAACTCAGATACGCAGTATTTT	CASSPSGNSDTQYF
TRBV10-1	TRBD2	few	TRBJ2-1	16	TGCGCCAGCAGTGAGACTAGCGGGGGGGAACGACTAAAGCAGTTCTTC	CASSETSGGERLKQFF
TRBV27	-	-	TRBJ2-3	12	TGTGCCAGCAAAGAGTTGGGCAGGGATTTTTATTTT	CASKELGRDFYF
TRBV29-1	-	few	TRBJ2-1	12	TGCAGCGTGCTATTCGGAGAAGCAAGACAGTTCTTC	CSVLFGEARQFF
TRBV7-8	TRBD2	many	TRBJ2-1	17	TGTGCCAGCAGCTTTGGGGCGGGAGTAAACTTTTACAATGAGCAGTTCTTC	CASSFGAGVNFYNEQFF
TRBV3-1	TRBD2	-	TRBJ2-3	18	TGTGCCAGCAGCCAATACTACACAGCGGGAGTTGGGGCAGATACGCAGTATTTT	CASSQYYTAGVGADTQYF
TRBV5-4	-	-	TRBJ2-2	16	TGTGCCAGCAGCTCGCTCAGGGGAGCGGACACCGGGGAGCTGTTTTTT	CASSSLRGADTGELFF